Each of the 28 T cell receptor beta chains below was sequenced from the same sample in a study of T cells in tumors and immune-related adverse events. Only in-frame clones appear in the TCRdb table, and some are missing; sequencing was by immunoSEQ multiplex PCR. The sample has more than 10,000 clones, approximately 90% seen once. The input for sequencing was lymph node tissue, taken from a patient treated with anti-PD-1 therapy. The receptors were gathered from a female donor with metastatic renal cell carcinoma.

The V gene is TRBV5-1, the J gene TRBJ2-1; 14 nucleotides align to TRBD2. CDR3 length: 16 residues. Germline loops: CDR1 SGHRS, CDR2 YFSETQ. The V gene end was trimmed by 4 bases and the J gene end by 5 bases; junction bases not matched to a gene: 5. CDR3 coding DNA: TGCGCCAGCAGCCTGAGACTAGCGGGAGGGAACAATGAGCAGTTCTTC. This codes for CASSLRLAGGNNEQFF.

The chain uses TRBV29-1 and TRBJ2-7; TRBD2 might be the D (5 bases). The CDR3 sequence is 12 residues long. The V gene's germline CDR1 is SQVTM and CDR2 ANQGSEA. V was clipped by 4 bases and J by 4 bases, with 11 bases between them. The CDR3 loop reads CSVGVRGYEQYF. In DNA form, the CDR3 reads TGCAGCGTTGGGGTACGGGGTTACGAGCAGTACTTC.

This chain connects TRBV5-4 to TRBJ1-5; no firm D call. This CDR3 region has 15 residues. The germline V and J ends were trimmed by 6 bases and 3 bases, with 16 bases remaining between them. CDR1 is SGHNT and CDR2 is YYREEE in the germline V gene (reference sequence). The CDR3 DNA reads as TGTGCCAGCAAAGAAGGCCCGGGGAACAATCAGCCCCAGCATTTT. Translated: CASKEGPGNNQPQHF.

The chain has TRBV7-6 and TRBJ2-5; 8 positions agree with TRBD1. In germline, CDR1 is SGHVS, CDR2 FNYEAQ. V shed 5 bases, J shed 2 bases, and the junction held 4 bases outside the gene matches. The CDR3 is 14 amino acids. As DNA, the CDR3 is TGTGCCAGCAGCCAACAGGGGGGTCAAGAGACCCAGTACTTC. Its translation: CASSQQGGQETQYF.

The chain recombines TRBV5-4 with TRBJ1-2, with D tentatively TRBD1 (6 bases). Per germline, CDR1 SGHNT and CDR2 YYREEE (reference sequence). This CDR3 spans 14 amino acids. Trimming stripped 0 bases from V and 7 bases from J, with 13 bases between. The CDR3 nucleotides are TGTGCCAGCAGCTTGGCGTTGGGGGCCGGTGGCTACACCTTC. Its translation: CASSLALGAGGYTF.

There are a few counts of this clone. V and J are TRBV6-4 and TRBJ1-1; D possibly corresponds to TRBD1 (5 bases). The CDR3 totals 14 residues. V lost 5 bases and J lost 0, with 10 bases in between. CDR1 and CDR2 (germline): MRHNA, SNTAGT. The CDR3 loop is CASSTTAMNTEAFF. The CDR3 DNA follows: TGTGCCAGCAGTACGACAGCAATGAACACTGAAGCTTTCTTT.

The rearrangement uses TRBV11-3 and TRBJ2-3; no clear D. Germline CDR1 reads SGHNT; CDR2 reads YENEEA. V gave up 5 bases and J gave up 4 bases, with 16 bases separating them. The CDR3 consists of 15 residues. The CDR3 nucleotides are TGTGCCAGCAGCCCAGTCCCCCCCGTCTCAGATACGCAGTATTTT. It translates to CASSPVPPVSDTQYF.

This sequence joins TRBV30 and TRBJ2-1; D gene uncertain. The CDR3 is made up of 12 amino acids. CDR1 is GTSNPN, CDR2 SVGIG, per germline (reference sequence). Trimming cost V 1 base and J 4 bases, with 5 bases left between them. CDR3 amino acids: CAWSGVYNEQFF. DNA for the CDR3: TGTGCCTGGAGTGGGGTATACAATGAGCAGTTCTTC.

This chain links TRBV18 with TRBJ2-6; D gene unclear. V shed 1 base and J shed 0 bases, with 7 bases lying between them. CDR1 is KGHSH, CDR2 LQKENI, per germline. This CDR3 is 16 amino acids long. CDR3 sequence (DNA): TGTGCCAGCTCACCACGGGCGAGCTCTGGGGCCAACGTCCTGACTTTC. As protein: CASSPRASSGANVLTF.

This chain joins TRBV10-2 and TRBJ2-3; D might be TRBD1 (6 bases). From germline, CDR1 is WSHSY and CDR2 SAAADI. This CDR3 is 16 amino acids long. V lost 2 bases and J lost 0, with 12 bases in between. The CDR3 coding sequence is TGCGCCAGCAGTGAGATGGGGGCGATTAGCACAGATACGCAGTATTTT. It yields the protein CASSEMGAISTDTQYF.

The gene calls are TRBV7-9 and TRBJ2-1; D gene unclear. V was pared by 1 base and J by 10 bases, with 8 bases between. The germline V gene encodes CDR1 SEHNR and CDR2 FQNEAQ (reference sequence). The CDR3 loop spans 12 amino acids. The CDR3 bases are TGTGCCAGCAGCTTAGGGTTTGGAGAGCAGTTCTTC. Translation: CASSLGFGEQFF.

The genes are TRBV11-3 and TRBJ2-2; D perhaps matches TRBD1 (5 bases). Looked up from germline, CDR1 is SGHNT and CDR2 is YENEEA. Trimming stripped 7 bases from V and 1 base from J, with 7 bases between. The CDR3 consists of 13 residues. The CDR3 nucleotides read TGTGCCAGCACCCAGGGGAACACCGGGGAGCTGTTTTTT. Protein: CASTQGNTGELFF.

The CDR3 nucleotides are TGTGCCAGCAGCCCTAACCGCGGGGGATACAATGAGCAGTTCTTC. It specifies CASSPNRGGYNEQFF. V gene TRBV7-8 combines with J gene TRBJ2-1; 7 bases map to TRBD2. Germline CDR1 reads SGHVS; CDR2 reads FQNEAQ. This CDR3 is 15 amino acids long. V trimming: 5 bases; J trimming: 4 bases; junction bases outside the gene matches: 8.

The chain carries TRBV2 and TRBJ1-6, with D possibly TRBD1 on 5 matching bases. V lost 0 bases and J lost 4, with 13 bases in between. This CDR3 has 17 residues. Germline CDR1 is SNHLY and CDR2 is FYNNEI. The CDR3 DNA reads TGTGCCAGCAGTGAAGCGCTTGGACAAAGTTATAATTCACCCCTCCACTTT. Its translation is CASSEALGQSYNSPLHF.

V is TRBV6-5 and J is TRBJ1-1; D perhaps matches TRBD1 (6 bases). Germline values: CDR1 MNHEY, CDR2 SVGAGI. The CDR3 is 14 residues long. Trimming took 5 bases from V and 8 from J, leaving 18 bases between them. The CDR3 bases are TGTGCCAGCAGTCCTCGTCGGGGGGGCTTCGAAGCTTTCTTT. Translation gives CASSPRRGGFEAFF.

This clone was counted only a few times. The CDR3 DNA follows: TGTGCCAGTAGCTCGACAGGGAACTCCTACGAGCAGTACTTC. Translating gives CASSSTGNSYEQYF. The rearrangement uses TRBV19 and TRBJ2-7, with 7 bases lining up with TRBD1. The CDR3 length is 14 residues. With V trimmed by 6 bases and J by 0 bases, 5 bases remained unmatched. The germline V gene has CDR1 LNHDA and CDR2 SQIVND (reference sequence).

The chain has TRBV4-1 and TRBJ1-2; D might be TRBD1 (6 bases). The V gene lost 0 bases and the J gene lost 5 bases, with 10 bases spanning the gap. Germline CDR1 and CDR2: MGHRA and YSYEKL. The CDR3 length is 14 residues. The CDR3 DNA is TGCGCCAGCAGCCAAGAGGCCAGGGGTTATGGCTACACCTTC. As protein: CASSQEARGYGYTF.

The J gene is TRBJ1-1, the V gene TRBV18; D is uncertain. The germline gives CDR1 KGHSH, CDR2 LQKENI. CDR3 size: 14 residues. The germline V and J ends were trimmed by 0 bases and 1 base, with 6 bases remaining between them. The CDR3 loop reads CASSPPTANTEAFF. DNA for the CDR3: TGTGCCAGCTCACCACCGACGGCGAACACTGAAGCTTTCTTT.

This chain joins TRBV2 and TRBJ1-2; D is perhaps TRBD1 (5 bases). Trimming removed 6 bases at V and 0 bases at J, with 17 bases between. The CDR3 spans 16 residues. Germline values: CDR1 SNHLY, CDR2 FYNNEI. The CDR3 DNA reads as TGTGCCAGCAGCTTTACCGGGACGTTCCCTAACTATGGCTACACCTTC. It encodes CASSFTGTFPNYGYTF.

The chain recombines TRBV4-2 with TRBJ2-4, with D maybe TRBD1 (6 bases). Germline CDR1 and CDR2: LGHNA and YNFKEQ. Deletions cut 4 bases from V and 0 bases from J, with 22 bases between. The CDR3 sequence is 19 residues long. CDR3 region: CASSPNFYNSGAAKNIQYF. The CDR3 nucleotides are TGTGCCAGCAGCCCTAATTTCTACAACTCAGGGGCAGCCAAAAACATTCAGTACTTC.

V is TRBV5-1 and J is TRBJ2-7; maybe TRBD1 (8 bases). The CDR3 is 15 residues long. Germline lookup yields CDR1 SGHRS and CDR2 YFSETQ. The germline V and J ends were trimmed by 1 base and 3 bases, with 14 bases remaining between them. The CDR3 sequence: CASSLPGGGGYEQYF. CDR3 bases: TGCGCCAGCAGCTTGCCAGGGGGCGGGGGCTACGAGCAGTACTTC.

The chain has TRBV10-2 and TRBJ2-3, with 11 bases lining up with TRBD2. The CDR3 is 15 residues long. Trimming at V came to 4 bases and at J to 3 bases, leaving 3 bases not matched to a gene. Germline assignment: CDR1 WSHSY and CDR2 SAAADI. The CDR3 DNA reads TGCGCCAGCAGTGGACTAGCGGGGTTTACAGATACGCAGTATTTT. This sequence encodes CASSGLAGFTDTQYF.

The chain is built from TRBV11-3 and TRBJ2-5, with 8 bases lining up with TRBD2. The V gene end was trimmed by 6 bases and the J gene end by 3 bases; junction bases not matched to a gene: 3. CDR1 is SGHNT, CDR2 YENEEA, per germline. The CDR3 length is 13 residues. DNA of the CDR3: TGTGCCAGCAGTCGGGGGGGCGAAGAGACCCAGTACTTC. This translates into CASSRGGEETQYF.

The rearrangement uses TRBV15 and TRBJ1-4; possible D gene TRBD1, 5 bases. CDR1 and CDR2 from the germline V gene are LNHNV and YYDKDF (reference sequence). CDR3 size: 15 residues. The V gene lost 5 bases and the J gene lost 0 bases, with 10 bases spanning the gap. This CDR3 reads CATSGHRTTNEKLFF. The CDR3 DNA is TGTGCCACCAGCGGCCACAGGACAACTAATGAAAAACTGTTTTTT.

The chain has TRBV6-5 and TRBJ2-2; D gene uncertain. The length of the CDR3 is 15 residues. V lost 2 bases and J 6 bases, leaving 13 bases between the germline ends. Germline loops: CDR1 MNHEY, CDR2 SVGAGI. In nucleotides, the CDR3 is TGTGCCAGCAGTTACGCTAACTTCCAATCCGGGGAGCTGTTTTTT. It yields the protein CASSYANFQSGELFF.

The chain couples TRBV27 to TRBJ1-5, with a weak D call TRBD1 (6 bases). From germline, CDR1 is MNHEY and CDR2 SMNVEV (reference sequence). V was cut by 6 bases and J by 0 bases, with 12 bases left in between. The CDR3 runs to 15 residues. The CDR3 is CASRTTGNSNQPQHF. The DNA of the CDR3 is TGTGCCAGCAGGACGACAGGCAATAGCAATCAGCCCCAGCATTTT.

This clone was observed a few times. This CDR3 is CAVGTGDSNQPQHF. The CDR3 DNA sequence: TGTGCCGTGGGGACAGGGGACTCAAATCAGCCCCAGCATTTT. This chain links TRBV10-3 with TRBJ1-5, with 10 bases matching TRBD1. Germline lookup yields CDR1 ENHRY and CDR2 SYGVKD. Trimming cost V 11 bases and J 4 bases; bases outside gene matches: 8. The CDR3 consists of 14 residues.

V is TRBV6-5 and J is TRBJ2-3; 8 bases are shared with TRBD2. The CDR3 is 16 residues long. Germline lookup yields CDR1 MNHEY and CDR2 SVGAGI. With V trimmed by 3 bases and J by 1 base, 6 bases remained unmatched. CDR3 in amino acids: CASSYTIAGRTDTQYF. DNA for the CDR3: TGTGCCAGCAGTTATACGATAGCGGGACGCACAGATACGCAGTATTTT.